This TCR beta chain was profiled in a study of T cell responses to AZD1222 COVID-19 vaccine. Repertoires were generated with immunoSEQ multiplex PCR, while TCRdb's copy carries only in-frame clones and drops some. The sample yields some 120,000 clones, 87% seen once. Study findings and constraints: Baseline antibody screening turned up just a handful of seropositive AZD1222 recipients.

A remark on this clone: Its antigen is unknown.

Germline CDR1 reads MNHEY; CDR2 reads SMNVEV (reference sequence). This CDR3 spans 14 amino acids. V trimming: 3 bases; J trimming: 10 bases; junction bases outside the gene matches: 9. The material sequenced was peripheral blood, taken on day 0 of AZD1222 vaccination. The chain combines TRBV27 with TRBJ2-1; 7 bases align to TRBD1. This TCR derives from an adult in good health. CDR3 nucleotides: TGTGCCAGCAGTTTTAAGGGGGCGCGGCGGGAGCAGTTCTTC. It is translated as CASSFKGARREQFF.